This note documents a single TCR beta chain sequence. Germline V lookup: CDR1 KGHSH, CDR2 LQKENI. V gave up 3 bases and J gave up 3 bases, with 8 bases separating them. The CDR3 length is 13 residues. The data stem from a study of OX40 agonist ivuxolimab in advanced cancers. Overall study context: Partial responses occurred in Three dose-escalation patients, one with hepatocellular carcinoma and two with cutaneous melanoma.

Repertoires were generated with immunoSEQ multiplex PCR, while TCRdb's copy carries only in-frame clones and drops some. In the table there are more than 75,000 clones, 86% of which are singletons. The chain has TRBV18 and TRBJ2-5, with D possibly being TRBD2 (5 bases). The source material was CD4+ or CD8+ T cells sorted from blood, sampled in a trial of the OX40 agonist ivuxolimab. The clonotype originates from an adult with an advanced solid tumor such as melanoma, head and neck, liver or kidney cancer. Here the CDR3 reads CASSPASKETQYF. CDR3 nucleotide sequence: TGTGCCAGCTCACCTGCTAGCAAAGAGACCCAGTACTTC.